This entry is about one T cell receptor (beta chain). This sample stems from a study of blood T cell repertoires in COVID-19. Study summary: COVID-19 samples from acute and convalescent phases originated in the United States, Italy and Spain.

The study recruited people aged about 18 to 90 years across approximately 23 US areas. Participants had their cohort set by participant-reported clinical history. Original analysis: Reference gene primer amplification gave estimated nucleated cell counts. Using immunoSEQ multiplex PCR, the repertoire was profiled, and TCRdb retains in-frame clones only, with some absent. From that table come the V and J calls and clone size; the DNA was used to work out D and trimming. The sample lists approximately 360,000 clones, 75% to 90% occurring once. The CDR3 extends over 13 amino acids. The germline CDR1 and CDR2 sequences are SEHNR and FQNEAQ (reference sequence). The V segment lost 8 bases and the J segment 8 bases; nucleotides outside the gene matches: 9.

The chain couples TRBV7-9 to TRBJ1-1, with 9 bases that match TRBD1. The sequenced sample consisted of PBMCs or T cells enriched from blood (not recorded which). This receptor was identified in a woman in her forties or fifties who had recovered from COVID-19. The CDR3 DNA reads TGTGCCAGCGACCGGGACAGGGACGAGGAAGCTTTCTTT. Translating gives CASDRDRDEEAFF.